This is a list of T cell receptor beta chains from one sample in a study of blood T cells in healthy people across ages. TCRdb independently ran MiXCR on the 5' RACE reads; one entry per CDR3 protein. The profile shows around 1.5 million distinct CDR3 sequences, about 31% of them singletons. Sequencing was carried out using blood. The receptors shown here come from a woman aged 25 to 39 in good health. The CDR3 runs from the conserved cysteine through the conserved F or W. Each record gives: J gene, clone size, V gene, D gene, CDR3 protein, CDR3 DNA. A D gene is named only where the DNA matches it firmly. Clone size appears in some rows only: once, few, many, or a class for an expanded clone.

TRBJ2-3 | . | TRBV20-1 | TRBD2 | CSAREGTTSTDTQYF | TGCAGTGCTAGAGAAGGGACTACTTCCACAGATACGCAGTATTTT
TRBJ2-1 | few | TRBV29-1 | TRBD2 | CSVEDPAGASNEQFF | TGCAGCGTTGAAGATCCAGCGGGAGCCTCGAATGAGCAGTTCTTC
TRBJ2-1 | . | TRBV20-1 | . | CSARPSGGAGDEQFF | TGCAGTGCTAGACCCTCAGGGGGTGCGGGGGATGAGCAGTTCTTC
TRBJ2-1 | . | TRBV11-1 | TRBD1 | CASSMTGTVEQFF | TGTGCCAGCAGCATGACAGGGACGGTTGAGCAGTTCTTC
TRBJ2-7 | . | TRBV5-4 | . | CASSLAGFSGEQYF | TGTGCCAGCAGCTTGGCAGGTTTTTCAGGCGAGCAGTACTTC
TRBJ2-5 | few | TRBV4-1 | . | CASSQTAQLNLTEETQYF | TGCGCCAGCAGCCAAACCGCGCAATTAAATCTAACCGAAGAGACCCAGTACTTC
TRBJ2-7 | . | TRBV12-3/TRBV12-4 | TRBD1 | CASSNPGTVSHEQYF | TGTGCCAGCAGCAACCCCGGGACAGTCTCCCACGAGCAGTACTTC
TRBJ1-5 | many | TRBV27 | . | CASSLGRFNQPQHF | TGTGCCAGCAGTTTAGGGCGGTTCAATCAGCCCCAGCATTTT
TRBJ2-1 | . | TRBV9 | TRBD2 | CASSGYSGPSYNEQFF | TGTGCCAGCAGCGGATATAGCGGGCCATCCTACAATGAGCAGTTCTTC
TRBJ1-5 | few | TRBV15 | TRBD1 | CATKGDRGNQPQHF | TGTGCCACCAAAGGGGACAGAGGGAATCAGCCCCAGCATTTT
TRBJ2-3 | . | TRBV20-1 | TRBD1 | CSAEDRPRTDTQYF | TGCAGTGCTGAGGACAGGCCGCGGACAGATACGCAGTATTTT
TRBJ1-1 | . | TRBV12-3/TRBV12-4 | TRBD1 | CASSWVTGTGSRGAFF | TGTGCCAGCAGCTGGGTCACGGGGACAGGGTCGCGGGGAGCTTTCTTT
TRBJ2-7 | . | TRBV5-4 | . | CASSLGLAPYNEQYF | TGTGCCAGCAGCTTGGGGCTAGCTCCCTACAATGAGCAGTACTTC
TRBJ2-7 | . | TRBV5-1 | . | CASSLSAGVDEQYF | TGCGCCAGCAGCTTGTCGGCAGGGGTGGACGAGCAGTACTTC
TRBJ1-2 | few | TRBV5-1 | . | CASSLEAERLGYTF | TGCGCCAGCAGCTTGGAGGCAGAGCGACTTGGCTACACCTTC
TRBJ1-1 | few | TRBV29-1 | . | CSVETGVKGAEAFF | TGCAGCGTCGAAACCGGGGTCAAGGGCGCTGAAGCTTTCTTT
TRBJ2-5 | . | TRBV28 | TRBD1 | CASRLGTGNQETQYF | TGTGCCAGCAGGCTCGGGACAGGGAATCAAGAGACCCAGTACTTC
TRBJ1-1 | . | TRBV7-2 | . | CASSHRGNTEAFF | TGTGCCAGCAGCCACCGGGGCAACACTGAAGCTTTCTTT